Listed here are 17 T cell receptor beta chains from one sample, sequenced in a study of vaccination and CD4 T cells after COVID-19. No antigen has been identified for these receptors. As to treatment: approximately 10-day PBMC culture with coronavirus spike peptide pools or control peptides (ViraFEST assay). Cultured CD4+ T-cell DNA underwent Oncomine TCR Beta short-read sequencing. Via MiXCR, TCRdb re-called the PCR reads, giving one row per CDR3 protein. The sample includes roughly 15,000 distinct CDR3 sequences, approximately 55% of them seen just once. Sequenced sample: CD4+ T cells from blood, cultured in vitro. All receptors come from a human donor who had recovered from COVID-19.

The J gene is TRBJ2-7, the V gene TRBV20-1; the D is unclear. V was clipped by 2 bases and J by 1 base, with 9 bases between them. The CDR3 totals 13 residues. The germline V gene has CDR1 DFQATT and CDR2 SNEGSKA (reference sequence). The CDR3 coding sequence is TGCAGTGCTAGAATCAGTTGGTCCTACGAGCAGTACTTC. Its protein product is CSARISWSYEQYF.

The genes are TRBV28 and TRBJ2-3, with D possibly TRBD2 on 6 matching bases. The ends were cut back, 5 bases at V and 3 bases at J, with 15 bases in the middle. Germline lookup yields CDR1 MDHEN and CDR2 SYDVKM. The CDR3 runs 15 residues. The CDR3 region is CASSDREIWTDTQYF. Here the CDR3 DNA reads TGTGCCAGCAGTGACCGGGAGATCTGGACAGATACGCAGTATTTT. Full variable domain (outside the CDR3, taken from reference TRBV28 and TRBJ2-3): DVKVTQSSRYLVKRTGEKVFLECVQDMDHENMFWYRQDPGLGLRLIYFSYDVKMKEKGDIPEGYSVSREKKERFSLILESASTNQTSMYLCASSDREIWTDTQYFGPGTRLTVL.

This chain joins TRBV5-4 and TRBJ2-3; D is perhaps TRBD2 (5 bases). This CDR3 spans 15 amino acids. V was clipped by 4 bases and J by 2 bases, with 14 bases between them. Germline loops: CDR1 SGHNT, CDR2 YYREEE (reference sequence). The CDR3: CASSPKRVTTDTQYF. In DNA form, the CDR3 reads TGTGCCAGCAGCCCCAAGAGGGTTACCACAGATACGCAGTATTTT.

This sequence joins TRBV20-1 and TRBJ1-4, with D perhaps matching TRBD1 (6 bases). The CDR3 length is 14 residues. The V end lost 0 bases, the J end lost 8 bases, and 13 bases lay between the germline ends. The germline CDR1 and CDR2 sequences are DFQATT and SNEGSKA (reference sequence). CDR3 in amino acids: CSARDAGGGEKLFF. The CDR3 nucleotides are TGCAGTGCTAGAGATGCCGGGGGCGGGGAAAAACTGTTTTTT.

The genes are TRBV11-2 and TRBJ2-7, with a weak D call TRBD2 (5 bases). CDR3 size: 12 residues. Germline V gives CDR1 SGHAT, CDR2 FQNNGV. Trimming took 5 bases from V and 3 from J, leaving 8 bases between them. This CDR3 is CASSPDFYEQYF. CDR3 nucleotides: TGTGCCAGCAGCCCGGACTTCTACGAGCAGTACTTC.

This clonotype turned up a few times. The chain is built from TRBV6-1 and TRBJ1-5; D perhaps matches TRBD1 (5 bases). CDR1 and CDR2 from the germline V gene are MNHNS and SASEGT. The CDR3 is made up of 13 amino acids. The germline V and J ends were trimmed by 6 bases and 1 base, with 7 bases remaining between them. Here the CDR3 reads CASRRDSNQPQHF. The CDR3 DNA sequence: TGTGCCAGCAGACGGGACAGCAATCAGCCCCAGCATTTT.

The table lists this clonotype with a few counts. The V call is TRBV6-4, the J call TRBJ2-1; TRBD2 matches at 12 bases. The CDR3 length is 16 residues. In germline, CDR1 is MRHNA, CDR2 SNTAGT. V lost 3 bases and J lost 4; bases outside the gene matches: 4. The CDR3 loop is CASSDLAGGEYNEQFF. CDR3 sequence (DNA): TGTGCCAGCAGTGATCTAGCGGGAGGGGAATACAATGAGCAGTTCTTC.

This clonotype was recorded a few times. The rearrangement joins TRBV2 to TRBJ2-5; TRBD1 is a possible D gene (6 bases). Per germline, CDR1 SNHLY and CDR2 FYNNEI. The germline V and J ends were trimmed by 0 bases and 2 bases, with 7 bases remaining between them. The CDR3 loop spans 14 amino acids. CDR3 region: CASSEATGQETQYF. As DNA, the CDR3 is TGTGCCAGCAGTGAAGCTACAGGGCAAGAGACCCAGTACTTC.

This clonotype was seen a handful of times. The CDR3, as DNA: TGTGCCAGCAGCATCCCGGCAAGCGGTGAGACCCAGTACTTC. This encodes CASSIPASGETQYF. V gene TRBV7-9 combines with J gene TRBJ2-5; possible D gene TRBD2, 5 bases. This CDR3 spans 14 amino acids. Germline V lookup: CDR1 SEHNR, CDR2 FQNEAQ (reference sequence). Trimming removed 5 bases from V and 5 bases from J, with 15 bases in between.

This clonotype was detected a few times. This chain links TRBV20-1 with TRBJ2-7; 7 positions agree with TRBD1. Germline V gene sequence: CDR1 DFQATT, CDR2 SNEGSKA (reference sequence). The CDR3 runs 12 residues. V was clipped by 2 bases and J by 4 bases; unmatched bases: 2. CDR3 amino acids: CSARIQGYEQYF. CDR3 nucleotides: TGCAGTGCTAGAATACAGGGGTACGAGCAGTACTTC.

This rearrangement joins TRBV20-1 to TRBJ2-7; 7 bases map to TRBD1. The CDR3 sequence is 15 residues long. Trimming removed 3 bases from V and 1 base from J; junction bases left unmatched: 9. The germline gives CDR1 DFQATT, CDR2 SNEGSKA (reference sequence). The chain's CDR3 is CSASPGTAFSYEQYF. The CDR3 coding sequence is TGCAGTGCTAGCCCGGGGACAGCCTTTTCCTACGAGCAGTACTTC.

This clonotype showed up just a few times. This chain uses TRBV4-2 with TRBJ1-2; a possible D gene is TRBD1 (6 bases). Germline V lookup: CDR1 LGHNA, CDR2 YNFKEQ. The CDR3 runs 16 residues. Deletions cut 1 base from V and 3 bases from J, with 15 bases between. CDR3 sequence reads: CASSQAPQGGDYGYTF. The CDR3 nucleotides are TGTGCCAGCAGCCAAGCGCCACAGGGAGGGGACTATGGCTACACCTTC.

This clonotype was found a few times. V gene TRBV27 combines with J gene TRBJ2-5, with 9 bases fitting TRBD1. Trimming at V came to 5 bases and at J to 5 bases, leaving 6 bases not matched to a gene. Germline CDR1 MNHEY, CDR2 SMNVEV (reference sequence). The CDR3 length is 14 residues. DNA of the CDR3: TGTGCCAGCAGTCAAACAGGGGGCGGGGAGACCCAGTACTTC. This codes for CASSQTGGGETQYF.

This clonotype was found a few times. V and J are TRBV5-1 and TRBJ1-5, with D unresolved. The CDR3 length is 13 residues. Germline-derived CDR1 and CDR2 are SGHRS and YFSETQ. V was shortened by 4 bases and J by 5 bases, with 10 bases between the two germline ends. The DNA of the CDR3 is TGCGCCAGCAGCAAGGACCCTGATCAGCCCCAGCATTTT. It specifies CASSKDPDQPQHF.

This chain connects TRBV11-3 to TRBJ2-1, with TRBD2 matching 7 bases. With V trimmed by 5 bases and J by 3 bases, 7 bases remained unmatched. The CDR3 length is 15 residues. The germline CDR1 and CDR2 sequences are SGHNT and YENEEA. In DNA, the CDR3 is TGTGCCAGCAGCAGAACTAGCGCTAGCTACAATGAGCAGTTCTTC. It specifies CASSRTSASYNEQFF.

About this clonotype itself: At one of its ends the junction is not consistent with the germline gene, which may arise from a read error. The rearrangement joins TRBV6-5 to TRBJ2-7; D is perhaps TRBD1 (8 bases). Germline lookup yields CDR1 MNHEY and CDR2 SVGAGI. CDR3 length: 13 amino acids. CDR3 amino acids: CASGYRGGYEQYF. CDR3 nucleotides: TGTGCCAGCGGTTACAGGGGGGGTTACGAGCAGTACTTC.

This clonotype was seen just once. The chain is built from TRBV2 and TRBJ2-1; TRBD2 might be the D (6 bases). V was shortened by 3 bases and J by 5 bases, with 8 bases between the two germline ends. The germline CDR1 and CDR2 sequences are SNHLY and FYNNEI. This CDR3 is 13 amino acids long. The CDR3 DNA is TGTGCCAGCAGTGAGGAGCGGGACAATGAGCAGTTCTTC. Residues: CASSEERDNEQFF.